This passage covers 32 T cell receptor beta chains from one sample sequenced in a study of blood T cell repertoires in COVID-19. The method was immunoSEQ multiplex PCR; TCRdb's version includes in-frame clones alone and lacks a portion of them. The profile shows under 40,000 clones, 85% to 95% of them singletons. Sequencing was carried out using peripheral blood. These receptors all come from a man aged 55 to 70 with active or convalescent COVID-19.

The V and J genes are TRBV5-1 and TRBJ1-1; D might be TRBD1 (6 bases). Trimming left V 0 bases short and J 1 base short, with 7 bases between. The CDR3 is 14 residues long. Germline V gene lookup returns CDR1 SGHRS and CDR2 YFSETQ. CDR3 sequence: CASSLDRANTEAFF. The CDR3 nucleotides are TGCGCCAGCAGCTTGGACAGGGCGAACACTGAAGCTTTCTTT.

The V and J genes are TRBV7-2 and TRBJ2-7, with D maybe TRBD1 (5 bases). This CDR3 contains 15 residues. Germline assignment: CDR1 SGHTA and CDR2 FQGNSA. V lost 1 base and J lost 4, with 14 bases in between. CDR3 loop: CASSLEGRAEYEQYF. The DNA for the CDR3 is TGTGCCAGCAGCTTAGAAGGCAGGGCTGAGTACGAGCAGTACTTC.

The chain carries TRBV2 and TRBJ1-1, with 7 bases matching TRBD1. The germline CDR1 and CDR2 sequences are SNHLY and FYNNEI. Losses at the gene ends were 6 bases for V and 2 bases for J; bases not matched to a gene: 6. The CDR3 is made up of 14 amino acids. CDR3 in amino acids: CASSPTGPNTEAFF. CDR3 nucleotides: TGTGCCAGCAGCCCGACAGGGCCTAACACTGAAGCTTTCTTT.

In nucleotides, the CDR3 is TGTGCCAGCAGCTTAGCGGGAGACTACGAGCAGTACTTC. Translated: CASSLAGDYEQYF. This chain connects TRBV7-3 to TRBJ2-7; 7 nucleotides align to TRBD2. CDR1 and CDR2 from the germline V gene are SGHTA and FQGTGA. The CDR3 length is 13 residues. Unmatched junction bases numbered 1, after V lost 2 bases and J lost 3 bases.

This chain joins TRBV3-1 (or the pseudogene TRBV3-2) and TRBJ2-7; perhaps TRBD1 as D (6 bases). The CDR3 extends over 15 amino acids. Germline assignment: CDR1 LGHDT and CDR2 YNNKEL (reference sequence). V was shortened by 0 bases and J by 3 bases, with 12 bases between the two germline ends. CDR3 sequence reads: CASSQDPGQIYEQYF. DNA of the CDR3: TGTGCCAGCAGCCAAGACCCCGGACAGATCTACGAGCAGTACTTC.

The chain links TRBV19 to TRBJ2-1; 16 bases are shared with TRBD2. Germline V lookup: CDR1 LNHDA, CDR2 SQIVND (reference sequence). The CDR3 consists of 15 residues. V shed 4 bases and J 14 bases; nucleotides not matched to a gene: 8. CDR3 DNA sequence: TGTGCCAGTAGTAGAGCGGGACTAGCGGGGGGGCGAAAGTTCTTC. It encodes CASSRAGLAGGRKFF.

The V call is TRBV27, the J call TRBJ1-2; D unresolved. Trimming removed 2 bases from V and 0 bases from J, with 16 bases in between. CDR3 length: 17 residues. CDR1 MNHEY and CDR2 SMNVEV come from the germline V gene (reference sequence). The CDR3 protein is CASSLIGRGPSNYGYTF. The CDR3 DNA is TGTGCCAGCAGTTTAATAGGACGAGGGCCCTCTAACTATGGCTACACCTTC.

This clone was recorded only once. The rearrangement uses TRBV5-6 and TRBJ1-4; D is uncertain. Germline V gives CDR1 SGHDT, CDR2 YYEEEE. This CDR3 is built from 13 residues. V dropped 1 base and J dropped 8 bases, with 9 bases sitting between them. The CDR3 reads CASSLPLGEKLFF. Here the CDR3 DNA reads TGTGCCAGCAGCTTGCCACTCGGGGAAAAACTGTTTTTT.

V is TRBV7-3 and J is TRBJ2-7; 12 positions agree with TRBD2. The CDR3 has 14 residues. V gave up 5 bases and J gave up 4 bases; unmatched junction bases: 3. The germline CDR1 and CDR2 sequences are SGHTA and FQGTGA. The CDR3 DNA follows: TGTGCCAGCAGCCCGGGACTAGCGGGTTACGAGCAGTACTTC. It codes for CASSPGLAGYEQYF.

The chain recombines TRBV2 with TRBJ1-1; TRBD1 matches at 7 bases. This CDR3 comprises 13 residues. The V segment lost 5 bases and the J segment 4 bases; nucleotides outside the gene matches: 4. Per germline, CDR1 SNHLY and CDR2 FYNNEI. The CDR3: CASSRRGTTEAFF. The CDR3 DNA sequence: TGTGCCAGCAGTCGCAGGGGGACCACTGAAGCTTTCTTT.

This chain links TRBV19 with TRBJ1-6; 8 nucleotides agree with TRBD1. This CDR3 region has 17 residues. Germline CDR1 LNHDA, CDR2 SQIVND (reference sequence). Unmatched junction bases numbered 10, after V lost 5 bases and J lost 4 bases. CDR3 amino acids: CASSARQGWGYNSPLHF. DNA for the CDR3: TGTGCCAGTAGTGCCCGACAGGGGTGGGGATATAATTCACCCCTCCACTTT. The full variable domain, its missing parts supplied by reference TRBV19 and TRBJ1-6, is DGGITQSPKYLFRKEGQNVTLSCEQNLNHDAMYWYRQDPGQGLRLIYYSQIVNDFQKGDIAEGYSVSREKKESFPLTVTSAQKNPTAFYLCASSARQGWGYNSPLHFGNGTRLTVT.

This CDR3 is CASSPRDYNEQFF. The CDR3 coding sequence is TGTGCCAGCTCACCACGAGATTACAATGAGCAGTTCTTC. This chain uses TRBV18 with TRBJ2-1; D is ambiguous. Germline V gene lookup returns CDR1 KGHSH and CDR2 LQKENI. The CDR3 is 13 residues long. Trimming took off 1 base at V and 4 bases at J, with 5 bases between the two ends.

This chain links TRBV7-8 with TRBJ2-7; D may be TRBD1 (5 bases). The germline V and J ends were trimmed by 4 bases and 1 base, with 8 bases remaining between them. This CDR3 is built from 13 residues. The germline V gene encodes CDR1 SGHVS and CDR2 FQNEAQ. The CDR3 DNA reads TGTGCCAGCAGCTGGGGCAGTTCCTACGAGCAGTACTTC. This sequence encodes CASSWGSSYEQYF.

This chain joins TRBV15 and TRBJ2-7; TRBD1 might be the D (6 bases). With 2 bases removed from V and 0 bases from J, the gap between germline ends came to 14 bases. Germline-derived CDR1 and CDR2 are LNHNV and YYDKDF (reference sequence). The CDR3 extends over 16 amino acids. The CDR3 coding sequence is TGTGCCACCAGCAGACGCCGGGACACCTCCTCCTACGAGCAGTACTTC. Translating gives CATSRRRDTSSYEQYF. Full variable domain (rest looked up from reference TRBV15 and TRBJ2-7): DAMVIQNPRYQVTQFGKPVTLSCSQTLNHNVMYWYQQKSSQAPKLLFHYYDKDFNNEADTPDNFQSRRPNTSFCFLDIRSPGLGDTAMYLCATSRRRDTSSYEQYFGPGTRLTVT.

This clone appeared once. The chain combines TRBV7-2 with TRBJ2-1; 8 bases fit TRBD1. V lost 6 bases and J lost 5; bases outside the gene matches: 6. CDR1 SGHTA and CDR2 FQGNSA come from the germline V gene. The CDR3 loop spans 14 amino acids. The CDR3 loop is CASSPRTGNNEQFF. Here the CDR3 DNA reads TGTGCCAGCAGTCCCCGGACAGGGAACAATGAGCAGTTCTTC.

The rearrangement links TRBV6-2 or TRBV6-3 to TRBJ1-5; D gene unclear. The germline CDR1 and CDR2 sequences are MNHEY and SVGEGT. The CDR3 totals 14 residues. The germline V and J ends were trimmed by 2 bases and 1 base, with 6 bases remaining between them. The CDR3 protein is CASSYGRSNQPQHF. The CDR3 nucleotides read TGTGCCAGCAGTTACGGTCGGAGCAATCAGCCCCAGCATTTT.

This clone was seen just once. The CDR3 reads CATAPSGLVAEAFF. The CDR3, as DNA: TGTGCCACGGCCCCTTCAGGGCTGGTCGCTGAAGCTTTCTTT. The rearrangement joins TRBV10-3 to TRBJ1-1; D is possibly TRBD1 (5 bases). Germline CDR1 ENHRY, CDR2 SYGVKD. This CDR3 has 14 amino acids. V was pared by 10 bases and J by 6 bases, with 21 bases between.

The chain has TRBV5-1 and TRBJ1-1, with D uncertain. Germline lookup yields CDR1 SGHRS and CDR2 YFSETQ. The ends were cut back, 0 bases at V and 0 bases at J, with 9 bases in the middle. This CDR3 spans 15 amino acids. CDR3 DNA sequence: TGCGCCAGCAGCTTGGAACTGTCAATGAACACTGAAGCTTTCTTT. Translating gives CASSLELSMNTEAFF.

The J gene is TRBJ1-2, the V gene TRBV2; 7 bases map to TRBD1. Germline loops: CDR1 SNHLY, CDR2 FYNNEI. The CDR3 sequence is 17 residues long. Trimming removed 6 bases from V and 1 base from J; junction bases left unmatched: 14. CDR3 DNA: TGTGCCAGCAGCGCCCTCGGGACAGCCACTAATAACTATGGCTACACCTTC. This translates into CASSALGTATNNYGYTF.

DNA of the CDR3: TGTGCCAGCAGCGTGGGACAGGGGGTAGGTCAGCCCCAGCATTTT. Protein: CASSVGQGVGQPQHF. The chain carries TRBV9 and TRBJ1-5; 11 positions match TRBD1. J gave up 6 bases and V 2 bases, and 4 bases lay outside the gene matches. CDR1 is SGDLS and CDR2 is YYNGEE in the germline V gene. CDR3 length equals 15 residues.

The J gene is TRBJ1-2, the V gene TRBV6-5, with a possible D match to TRBD1 (5 bases). CDR3 length equals 11 residues. CDR1 is MNHEY and CDR2 is SVGAGI in the germline V gene. V dropped 6 bases and J dropped 8 bases, with 10 bases sitting between them. CDR3 residues: CASSSDRGYTF. Here the CDR3 DNA reads TGTGCCAGCAGCTCCGACAGAGGCTACACCTTC.

The J gene is TRBJ2-1, the V gene TRBV28; 14 positions match TRBD2. Trimming cost V 6 bases and J 10 bases; bases outside gene matches: 8. The V gene's germline CDR1 is MDHEN and CDR2 SYDVKM. This CDR3 is built from 15 residues. CDR3 loop: CASSRLAGGPGEQFF. CDR3 nucleotide sequence: TGTGCCAGCAGCAGACTAGCGGGAGGGCCGGGAGAGCAGTTCTTC. The entire variable domain, with the rest obtained from reference TRBV28 and TRBJ2-1, is as follows: DVKVTQSSRYLVKRTGEKVFLECVQDMDHENMFWYRQDPGLGLRLIYFSYDVKMKEKGDIPEGYSVSREKKERFSLILESASTNQTSMYLCASSRLAGGPGEQFFGPGTRLTVL.

This clone was counted a single time. The CDR3 bases are TGTGCCAGCAGCGTAGTGGTCGGGGAACAGGGCTATCAGCCCCAGCATTTT. Encoded protein: CASSVVVGEQGYQPQHF. The chain employs TRBV9 and TRBJ1-5; D may be TRBD1 (6 bases). Germline values: CDR1 SGDLS, CDR2 YYNGEE. The CDR3 has 17 amino acids. The ends were cut back, 0 bases at V and 5 bases at J, with 18 bases in the middle.

This chain links TRBV5-6 with TRBJ2-7, with 13 bases fitting TRBD2. Germline values: CDR1 SGHDT, CDR2 YYEEEE. This CDR3 is 17 amino acids long. The ends lost 5 bases at V and 1 base at J; junction bases unmatched: 9. The CDR3 DNA sequence: TGTGCCAGCAGTCCCGGACTAGCGGGGGATTATTCCTACGAGCAGTACTTC. Residues: CASSPGLAGDYSYEQYF.

The V and J genes are TRBV7-3 and TRBJ2-1; TRBD2 matches 10 bases. Germline lookup yields CDR1 SGHTA and CDR2 FQGTGA. Trimming at V came to 1 base and at J to 8 bases, leaving 8 bases not matched to a gene. This CDR3 comprises 16 residues. The CDR3 here is CASSLRQRGGQDEQFF. In nucleotides, the CDR3 is TGTGCCAGCAGCTTAAGACAGCGGGGGGGCCAAGATGAGCAGTTCTTC.

V usage is TRBV19 and J usage is TRBJ1-1; 8 bases agree with TRBD1. The V segment lost 4 bases and the J segment 5 bases; nucleotides outside the gene matches: 12. This CDR3 is 16 amino acids long. CDR1 is LNHDA, CDR2 SQIVND, per germline (reference sequence). CDR3 loop: CASSTRRQGRGTEAFF. Written as DNA, the CDR3 is TGTGCCAGTAGTACGAGAAGACAGGGGAGAGGAACTGAAGCTTTCTTT.

V is TRBV16 and J is TRBJ1-5, with 10 positions matching TRBD1. J gave up 2 bases and V 1 base, and 11 bases lay outside the gene matches. CDR1 is KGHSY and CDR2 is FQNENV in the germline V gene. This CDR3 contains 19 residues. CDR3 region: CASSQLGRDGTGGNQPQHF. The CDR3 coding sequence is TGTGCCAGCAGCCAATTAGGGAGGGATGGGACAGGGGGCAATCAGCCCCAGCATTTT.

CDR3 DNA: TGTGCCAGCAGCTTAGCGAGGGGGGAGCTGTTTTTT. Protein: CASSLARGELFF. The genes are TRBV7-3 and TRBJ2-2, with D hard to call. The CDR3 has 12 amino acids. Germline CDR1 reads SGHTA; CDR2 reads FQGTGA. Trimming stripped 2 bases from V and 8 bases from J, with 6 bases between. The full variable domain, with the rest looked up from reference TRBV7-3 and TRBJ2-2, is GAGVSQTPSNKVTEKGKYVELRCDPISGHTALYWYRQSLGQGPEFLIYFQGTGAADDSGLPNDRFFAVRPEGSVSTLKIQRTERGDSAVYLCASSLARGELFFGEGSRLTVL.

The chain carries TRBV2 and TRBJ1-2; the D gene is possibly TRBD1 (6 bases). Germline V gene sequence: CDR1 SNHLY, CDR2 FYNNEI. V was trimmed by 4 bases and J by 6 bases, leaving 21 bases between them. This CDR3 has 16 residues. The CDR3 nucleotides are TGTGCCAGCAGTGGACAGGACCTACTCCCACAGGATGGCTACACCTTC. It encodes CASSGQDLLPQDGYTF. Using reference TRBV2 and TRBJ1-2 for the parts outside the CDR3, the full variable domain is EPEVTQTPSHQVTQMGQEVILRCVPISNHLYFYWYRQILGQKVEFLVSFYNNEISEKSEIFDDQFSVERPDGSNFTLKIRSTKLEDSAMYFCASSGQDLLPQDGYTFGSGTRLTVV.

The chain recombines TRBV4-1 with TRBJ1-2, with D possibly matching TRBD1 (6 bases). The CDR3 runs to 13 residues. The germline CDR1 and CDR2 sequences are MGHRA and YSYEKL. Between the trimmed V and J ends, which lost 6 bases and 4 bases, there was a span of 12 bases. CDR3: CASRQGSSYGYTF. CDR3 sequence (DNA): TGCGCCAGCAGACAGGGTTCAAGCTATGGCTACACCTTC.

V gene TRBV10-3 combines with J gene TRBJ2-1; TRBD2 matches at 7 bases. This CDR3 contains 15 residues. V was clipped by 2 bases and J by 4 bases; unmatched bases: 5. The germline gives CDR1 ENHRY, CDR2 SYGVKD. This CDR3 reads CAISEDGAGYNEQFF. CDR3 nucleotides: TGTGCCATCAGTGAGGACGGAGCGGGGTACAATGAGCAGTTCTTC.

The chain has TRBV7-9 and TRBJ2-1, with 7 bases identical to TRBD2. The CDR3 extends over 14 amino acids. V trimming: 5 bases; J trimming: 6 bases; junction bases outside the gene matches: 7. Germline CDR1 reads SEHNR; CDR2 reads FQNEAQ (reference sequence). Here the CDR3 DNA reads TGTGCCAGCAGCCCCTGGGAGGGGACCAATGAGCAGTTCTTC. This encodes CASSPWEGTNEQFF.